This TCR beta chain was captured in a study of shared clonotypes between healthy human individuals. Study-wide results and caveats: In general, naive subsets displayed greater estimated richness than memory subsets did.

The CDR3 is 18 residues long. Germline V gives CDR1 SGHDT, CDR2 YYEEEE. Unmatched junction bases numbered 18, after V lost 2 bases and J lost 8 bases. Only CD45RO-negative cells positively selected for CCR7 counted as naive CD8 cells, so terminally differentiated effector memory CD45RA+ cells were excluded. The healthy adult donors were HIV-negative and reported no recent acute infections or vaccinations. Produced via immunoSEQ multiplex PCR; TCRdb's table is partial and in-frame only. The sample has over 2 million clones, about 95% seen once; the top ten hold around 1.1%. Regarding this clone: Antigen specificity is unknown.

The sequenced material came from naive CD8+ T cells sorted from blood. This TCR was recovered from a man between 18 and 35 years old in good health. The rearrangement uses TRBV5-6 and TRBJ1-2; 10 bases line up with TRBD1. The chain's CDR3 is CASSLPRLDRDRGRGYTF. As DNA, the CDR3 is TGTGCCAGCAGCTTACCCCGCCTTGACCGGGACAGGGGAAGGGGCTACACCTTC.